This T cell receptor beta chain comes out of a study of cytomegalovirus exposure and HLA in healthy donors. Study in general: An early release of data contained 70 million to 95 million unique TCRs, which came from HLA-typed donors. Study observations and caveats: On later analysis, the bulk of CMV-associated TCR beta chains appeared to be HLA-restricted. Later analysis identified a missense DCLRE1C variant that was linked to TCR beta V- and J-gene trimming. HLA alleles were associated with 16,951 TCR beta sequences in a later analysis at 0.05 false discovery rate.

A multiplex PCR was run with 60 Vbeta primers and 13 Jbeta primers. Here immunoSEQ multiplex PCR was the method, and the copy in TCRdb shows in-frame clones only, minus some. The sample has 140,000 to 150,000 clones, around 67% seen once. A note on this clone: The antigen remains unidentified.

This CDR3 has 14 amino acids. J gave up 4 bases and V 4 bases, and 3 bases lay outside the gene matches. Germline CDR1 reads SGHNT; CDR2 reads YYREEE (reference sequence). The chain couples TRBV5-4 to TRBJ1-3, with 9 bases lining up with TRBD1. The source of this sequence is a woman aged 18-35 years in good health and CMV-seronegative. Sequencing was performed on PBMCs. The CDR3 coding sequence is TGTGCCAGCAGCAGAGGACAGGGGGGAAACACCATATATTTT. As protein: CASSRGQGGNTIYF.